This TCR beta chain was sequenced during a study of T cells in Graves' hyperthyroidism and ophthalmopathy. Whole-study context: Prior to any treatment, at the point of initial diagnosis, peripheral blood was collected.

With V trimmed by 3 bases and J by 8 bases, 12 bases remained unmatched. This CDR3 region has 15 residues. Germline V lookup: CDR1 DFQATT, CDR2 SNEGSKA (reference sequence). Researchers took RNA transcripts and amplified the TCR beta CDR3 regions from them. Carried out on the TCR CDR3, a first-round RT-PCR used the HTBI primer set. TCRdb called the multiplex PCR reads again in MiXCR, with one record for every CDR3 protein. This table has hundreds of thousands of distinct CDR3 sequences, 15% to 20% appearing once. V is TRBV20-1 and J is TRBJ2-1; 8 bases agree with TRBD2. The receptor's source is a woman aged 25 to 45 with Graves' hyperthyroidism. Sequences were obtained from blood. CDR3 sequence reads: CSARWGKREIYEQFF. The CDR3 bases are TGCAGTGCTAGGTGGGGCAAGCGGGAGATCTATGAGCAGTTCTTC.